The clone carrying this T cell receptor beta chain was recorded many times. Its antigen is unidentified. TCRdb called the RACE reads again in MiXCR, with one record for every CDR3 protein. Of some 110,000 distinct CDR3 sequences listed, approximately 12% are singletons. This sample is part of a study of human T cells and chemical hapten exposure. Looking at the study overall: Patch tests containing 0.01% DPC, applied to the upper back, were read at 6 days.

The V end lost 1 base, the J end lost 3 bases, and 13 bases lay between the germline ends. The germline CDR1 and CDR2 sequences are LGHNA and YSLEER. This CDR3 is 15 amino acids long. Study results and limitations: Among expanded TCRs, significantly more large CDR3 similarity clusters formed than among controls.

Time point in this sample: pre-sensitization, week 0. Treatment indicated: therapeutic diphenylcyclopropenone sensitization with weekly scalp DPC. Unfractionated whole blood yielded total RNA. Here the sequenced sample was whole blood, taken in connection with sensitization to the hapten diphenylcyclopropenone (DPC). The TCR was taken from a woman between 45 and 60 years old with alopecia areata. Some clones in this sample may be carry-over from other donors' samples. This chain connects TRBV4-3 to TRBJ2-7, with a possible D match to TRBD1 (6 bases). CDR3 region: CASSQAAEGGYEQYF. The CDR3 DNA reads TGCGCCAGCAGCCAAGCAGCAGAAGGGGGCTACGAGCAGTACTTC.